This T cell receptor (beta chain) was obtained from a study of shared clonotypes between healthy human individuals. Study as a whole: CD8 memory received one plate per donor, CD8 naive two, CD4 memory three and CD4 naive three.

Study-wide results and caveats: Among a handful of donors, 4.5% to 5.5% of naive CD4 clonotypes were found in common.

Profiling relied on immunoSEQ multiplex PCR, and the TCRdb table lists in-frame clones only, not all of them. The profile shows about 650,000 clones, 95% to 96% of them singletons. This CDR3 contains 12 residues. Naive CD8 cells comprised CD45RO-negative, CCR7-positively selected cells, excluding terminally differentiated effector memory CD45RA+ cells. There were only Caucasian adults among the donors, and all lived in Nashville, Tennessee. A note on this clone: Antigen unknown.

The chain joins TRBV21-1 to TRBJ1-1. TRBV21-1 is noted as a pseudogene. Sequenced: naive CD8+ T cells sorted from blood. The TCR sequence derives from a woman aged 30 to 39 in good health. CDR3 protein: CASKSEQDEAFF. Here the CDR3 DNA reads TGTGCCAGCAAGAGCGAGCAGGATGAAGCTTTCTTT.